Reported below is one T cell receptor beta chain. Antigen unknown. This sample stems from a study of cytomegalovirus exposure and HLA in healthy donors. The CDR3 has 14 residues. V was shortened by 7 bases and J by 0 bases, with 12 bases between the two germline ends. Germline values: CDR1 MNHEY, CDR2 SVGAGI. Study-level points and caveats: In a later analysis, a genetic analysis reported fewer productive-TCR N-insertions in an Asian-associated ancestry cluster than the cohort average. The classifier reportedly diagnosed cytomegalovirus status with high specificity and sensitivity.

Primers for the PCR totalled 60 Vbeta and 13 Jbeta. Assay: immunoSEQ multiplex PCR; the TCRdb copy retains only in-frame clones and omits some. This sample carries roughly 100,000 clones, around 76% of them seen once, and the ten largest clones take more than 6.5%. The TCR was taken from a man aged 40-49 years in good health and CMV-seropositive. V gene TRBV6-5 combines with J gene TRBJ1-1, with D maybe TRBD1 (6 bases). The sample comprised PBMCs. The CDR3: CASTPDSLNTEAFF. The CDR3 DNA follows: TGTGCCAGCACCCCGGACAGTCTGAACACTGAAGCTTTCTTT.